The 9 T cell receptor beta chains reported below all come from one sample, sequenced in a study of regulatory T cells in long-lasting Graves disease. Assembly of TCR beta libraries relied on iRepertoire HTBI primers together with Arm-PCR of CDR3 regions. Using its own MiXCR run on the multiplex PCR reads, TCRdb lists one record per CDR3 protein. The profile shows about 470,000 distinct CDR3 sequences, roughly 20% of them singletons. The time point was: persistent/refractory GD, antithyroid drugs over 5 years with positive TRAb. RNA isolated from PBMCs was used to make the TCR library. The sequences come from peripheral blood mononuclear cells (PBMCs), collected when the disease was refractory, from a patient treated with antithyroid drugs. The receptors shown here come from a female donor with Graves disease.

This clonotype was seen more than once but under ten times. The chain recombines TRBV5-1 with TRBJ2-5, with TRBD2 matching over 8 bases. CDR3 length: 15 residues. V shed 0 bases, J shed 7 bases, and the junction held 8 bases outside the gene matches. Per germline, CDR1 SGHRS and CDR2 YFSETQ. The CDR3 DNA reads TGCGCCAGCAGCTTGGCGGGACTAGAATCTTCGACCCAGTACTTC. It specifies CASSLAGLESSTQYF.

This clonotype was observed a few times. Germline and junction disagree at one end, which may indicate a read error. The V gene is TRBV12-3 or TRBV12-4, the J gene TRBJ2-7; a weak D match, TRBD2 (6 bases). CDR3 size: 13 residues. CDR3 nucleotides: TGTGCCAGCAGTTTCGGCGGGACCTACGAGCAGCACTTC. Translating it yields CASSFGGTYEQHF.

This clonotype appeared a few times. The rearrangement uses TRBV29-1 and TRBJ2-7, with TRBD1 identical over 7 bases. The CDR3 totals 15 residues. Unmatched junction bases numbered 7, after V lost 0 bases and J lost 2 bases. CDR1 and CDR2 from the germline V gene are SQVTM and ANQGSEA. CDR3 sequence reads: CSVEEGTVSTYEQYF. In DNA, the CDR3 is TGCAGCGTTGAAGAAGGGACAGTCTCAACCTACGAGCAGTACTTC.

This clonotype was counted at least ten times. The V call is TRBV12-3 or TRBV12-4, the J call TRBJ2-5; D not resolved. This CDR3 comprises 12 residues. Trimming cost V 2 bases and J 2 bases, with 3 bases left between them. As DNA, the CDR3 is TGTGCCAGCAGTTTAAGACAAGAGACCCAGTACTTC. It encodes CASSLRQETQYF.

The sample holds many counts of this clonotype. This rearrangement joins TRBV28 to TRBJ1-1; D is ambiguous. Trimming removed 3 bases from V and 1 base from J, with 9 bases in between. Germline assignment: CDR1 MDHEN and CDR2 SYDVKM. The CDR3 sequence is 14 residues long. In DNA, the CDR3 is TGTGCCAGCAGTTTGGGTTATAGGAACACTGAAGCTTTCTTT. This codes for CASSLGYRNTEAFF.

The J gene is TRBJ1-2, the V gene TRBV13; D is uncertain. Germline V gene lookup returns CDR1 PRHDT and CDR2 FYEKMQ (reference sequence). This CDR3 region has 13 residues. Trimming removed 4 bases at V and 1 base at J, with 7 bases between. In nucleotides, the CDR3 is TGTGCCAGCAGCTCGTACAGTAACTATGGCTACACCTTC. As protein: CASSSYSNYGYTF.

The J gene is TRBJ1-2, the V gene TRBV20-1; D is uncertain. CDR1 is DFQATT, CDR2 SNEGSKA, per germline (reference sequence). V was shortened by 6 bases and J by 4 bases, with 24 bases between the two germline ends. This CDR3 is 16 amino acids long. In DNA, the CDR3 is TGCAGTGCACTCAGCCCTTCTCGCAGGAGCTTCTATGGCTACACCTTC. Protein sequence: CSALSPSRRSFYGYTF.

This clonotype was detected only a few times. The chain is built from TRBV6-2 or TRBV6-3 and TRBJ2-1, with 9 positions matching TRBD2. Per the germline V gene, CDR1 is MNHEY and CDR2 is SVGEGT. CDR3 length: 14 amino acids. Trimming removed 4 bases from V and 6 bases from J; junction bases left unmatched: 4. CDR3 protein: CASSWRAGGNEQFF. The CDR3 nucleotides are TGTGCCAGCAGTTGGCGAGCGGGAGGCAATGAGCAGTTCTTC.

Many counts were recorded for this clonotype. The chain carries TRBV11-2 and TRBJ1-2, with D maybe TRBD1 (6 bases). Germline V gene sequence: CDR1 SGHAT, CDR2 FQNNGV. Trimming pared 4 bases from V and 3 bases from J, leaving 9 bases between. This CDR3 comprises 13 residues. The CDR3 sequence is CASSSGGHYGYTF. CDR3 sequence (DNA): TGTGCCAGCAGCTCTGGGGGCCACTATGGCTACACCTTC.